This TCR beta chain came from a study of CD8 T cells in ankylosing spondylitis. TCRdb analysed the 5' RACE reads with MiXCR anew, one entry per CDR3 protein. Of about 540,000 distinct CDR3 sequences listed, roughly 13% are singletons. Study-wide points: Reports say disease-linked clones showed up significantly more in matched ankylosing spondylitis synovial fluid. Apparently characteristic of ankylosing spondylitis blood was a TCR beta motif (under ten highly homologous variants). CD8+ cells made up the disease-linked clones, which were relatively rare in peripheral blood.

As to this clonotype: Its specificity is not known.

Trimming pared 0 bases from V and 7 bases from J, leaving 12 bases between. The CDR3 runs to 13 residues. Germline values: CDR1 SQVTM, CDR2 ANQGSEA. The chain has TRBV29-1 and TRBJ1-1; possibly TRBD1 for D (6 bases). The clonotype was recovered from a male donor with ankylosing spondylitis. The sequenced sample was blood, either unsorted or a sorted T cell fraction (not recorded which). This chain's CDR3 is CSVEDGGTSEAFF. CDR3 in DNA: TGCAGCGTTGAAGACGGGGGGACAAGTGAAGCTTTCTTT.